This TCR beta chain was observed in a study of blood T cell repertoires in COVID-19. Study at large: Cohort 3 donors counted as recovered after two negative PCRs, clearance, or resolved symptoms. The cDNA or gDNA used as material had been derived from T cells, B-cell-depleted T cells, or PBMCs.

The CDR3 runs to 16 residues. V was pared by 5 bases and J by 3 bases, with 7 bases of the junction left unmatched. Germline V gene sequence: CDR1 MGHRA, CDR2 YSYEKL. Sequencing was performed with immunoSEQ multiplex PCR; in TCRdb, only in-frame clones are kept and a portion is missing. The sample lists a few hundred thousand clones, roughly 91% occurring once. The J gene is TRBJ2-7, the V gene TRBV4-1; 13 nucleotides align to TRBD2. The TCR was taken from a woman in her sixties in a cohort exposed to, infected with or recovered from COVID-19 (not recorded which). The sample was PBMCs or T cells enriched from blood (not recorded which). In DNA form, the CDR3 reads TGCGCCAGCAGCAGGACTAGCGGGAGTCAAAACTACGAGCAGTACTTC. It codes for CASSRTSGSQNYEQYF.